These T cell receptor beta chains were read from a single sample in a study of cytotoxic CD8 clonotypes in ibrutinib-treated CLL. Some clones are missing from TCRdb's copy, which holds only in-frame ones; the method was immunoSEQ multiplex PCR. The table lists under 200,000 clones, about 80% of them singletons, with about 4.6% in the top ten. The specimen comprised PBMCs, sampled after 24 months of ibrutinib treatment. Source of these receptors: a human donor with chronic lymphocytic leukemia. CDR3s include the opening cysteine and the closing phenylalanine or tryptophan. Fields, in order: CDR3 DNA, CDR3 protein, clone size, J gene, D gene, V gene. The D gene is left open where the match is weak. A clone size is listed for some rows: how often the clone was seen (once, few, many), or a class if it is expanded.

CDR3 DNA: TGTGCCAGCAGTCGGACAGGACGGAGCTCCTACGAGCAGTACTTC
CDR3 protein: CASSRTGRSSYEQYF
clone size: NA
J gene: TRBJ2-7
D gene: TRBD1
V gene: TRBV2

CDR3 DNA: TGCGCCAGCAGCAAGGGACAGGGGCCCTCTGGAAACACCATATATTTT
CDR3 protein: CASSKGQGPSGNTIYF
clone size: once
J gene: TRBJ1-3
D gene: TRBD1
V gene: TRBV4-1

CDR3 DNA: TGTGCCACCCGATGGATGGGGGAGCAGTTCTTC
CDR3 protein: CATRWMGEQFF
clone size: NA
J gene: TRBJ2-1
D gene: NA
V gene: TRBV28

CDR3 DNA: TGTGCCAGCAGTCGTCAATACTTCGGGGACACTGAAGCTTTCTTT
CDR3 protein: CASSRQYFGDTEAFF
clone size: NA
J gene: TRBJ1-1
D gene: NA
V gene: TRBV7-9

CDR3 DNA: TGTGCCAGCAGCGTCTCGAGGAACACTGAAGCTTTCTTT
CDR3 protein: CASSVSRNTEAFF
clone size: few
J gene: TRBJ1-1
D gene: NA
V gene: TRBV9

CDR3 DNA: TGTGCCATCAGTAGGGACAGGGGAAAAGAGACCCAGTACTTC
CDR3 protein: CAISRDRGKETQYF
clone size: NA
J gene: TRBJ2-5
D gene: TRBD1
V gene: TRBV10-3

CDR3 DNA: TGCGCCAGCAGTCAATCACGGGACAATGAGCAGTTCTTC
CDR3 protein: CASSQSRDNEQFF
clone size: few
J gene: TRBJ2-1
D gene: NA
V gene: TRBV23-1

CDR3 DNA: TGTGCCTGGAGTGGGGGGTCCTACGAGCAGTACTTC
CDR3 protein: CAWSGGSYEQYF
clone size: NA
J gene: TRBJ2-7
D gene: NA
V gene: TRBV30

CDR3 DNA: TGTGCCAGCAGTCCCACGACAGGGGGCTACGAGCAGTACTTC
CDR3 protein: CASSPTTGGYEQYF
clone size: NA
J gene: TRBJ2-7
D gene: TRBD1
V gene: TRBV27

CDR3 DNA: TGTGCCAGCCGGGCGGCCCGTCAAGGGGACTATGGCTACACCTTC
CDR3 protein: CASRAARQGDYGYTF
clone size: NA
J gene: TRBJ1-2
D gene: NA
V gene: TRBV7-9

CDR3 DNA: TGTGCCATCAGTGCGCCGGGACGGCACAAGGGTGAAGCTTTCTTT
CDR3 protein: CAISAPGRHKGEAFF
clone size: NA
J gene: TRBJ1-1
D gene: NA
V gene: TRBV10-3

CDR3 DNA: TGTGCCAGCAGCTGGGGAGTGGGACTAGGCACGCAGTATTTT
CDR3 protein: CASSWGVGLGTQYF
clone size: NA
J gene: TRBJ2-3
D gene: TRBD2
V gene: TRBV5-6

CDR3 DNA: TGTGCCAGCTCACCGGGCGGGACGGTGAACACTGAAGCTTTCTTT
CDR3 protein: CASSPGGTVNTEAFF
clone size: NA
J gene: TRBJ1-1
D gene: NA
V gene: TRBV18

CDR3 DNA: TGTGCCTGGAGTCTAACAGGCACCCACATACGAACGTACTTC
CDR3 protein: CAWSLTGTHIRTYF
clone size: NA
J gene: TRBJ2-7
D gene: NA
V gene: TRBV30

CDR3 DNA: TGCGCCAGCAGCCAAGTGGGGCTGACCTTTAACTATGGCTACACCTTC
CDR3 protein: CASSQVGLTFNYGYTF
clone size: NA
J gene: TRBJ1-2
D gene: NA
V gene: TRBV4-3

CDR3 DNA: TGTGCCAGCAGTTACGGGACAGGGGGAAAGAATGAGCAGTTCTTC
CDR3 protein: CASSYGTGGKNEQFF
clone size: NA
J gene: TRBJ2-1
D gene: TRBD1
V gene: TRBV6-5

CDR3 DNA: TGTGCCAGCAGCCCCAGGGACAGCCACTCCTACGAGCAGTACTTC
CDR3 protein: CASSPRDSHSYEQYF
clone size: NA
J gene: TRBJ2-7
D gene: TRBD1
V gene: TRBV7-9